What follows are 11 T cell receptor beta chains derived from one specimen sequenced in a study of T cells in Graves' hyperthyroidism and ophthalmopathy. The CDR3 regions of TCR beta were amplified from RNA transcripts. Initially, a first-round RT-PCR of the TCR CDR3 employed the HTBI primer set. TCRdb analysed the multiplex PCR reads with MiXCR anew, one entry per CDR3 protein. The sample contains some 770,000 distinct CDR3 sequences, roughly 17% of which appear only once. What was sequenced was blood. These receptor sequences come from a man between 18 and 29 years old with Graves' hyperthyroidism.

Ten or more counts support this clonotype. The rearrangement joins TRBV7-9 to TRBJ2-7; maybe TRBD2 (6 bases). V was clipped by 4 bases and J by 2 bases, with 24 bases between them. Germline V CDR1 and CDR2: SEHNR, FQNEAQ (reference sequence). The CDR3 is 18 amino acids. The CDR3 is CASSSLDWGGAHPYEQYF. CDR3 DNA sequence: TGTGCCAGCAGCTCCTTAGACTGGGGCGGGGCACATCCCTACGAGCAGTACTTC.

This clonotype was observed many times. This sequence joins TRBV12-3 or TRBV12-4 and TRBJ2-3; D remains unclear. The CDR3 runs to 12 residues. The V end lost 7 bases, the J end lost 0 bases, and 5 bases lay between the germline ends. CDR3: CASTGSTDTQYF. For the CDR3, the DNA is TGTGCCAGCACTGGAAGCACAGATACGCAGTATTTT.

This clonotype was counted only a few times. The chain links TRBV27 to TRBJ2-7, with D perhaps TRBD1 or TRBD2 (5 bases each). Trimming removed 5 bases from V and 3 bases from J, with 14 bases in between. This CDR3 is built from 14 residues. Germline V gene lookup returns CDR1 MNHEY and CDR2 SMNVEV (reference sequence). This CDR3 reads CASSIRDGFYEQYF. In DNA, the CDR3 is TGTGCCAGCAGTATCCGGGACGGATTCTACGAGCAGTACTTC.

Here the CDR3 reads CASSHTQGYGELFF. CDR3 sequence (DNA): TGTGCCAGCAGCCATACCCAGGGATACGGGGAGCTGTTTTTT. The chain uses TRBV11-3 and TRBJ2-2, with D possibly matching TRBD1 (5 bases). Germline V gene sequence: CDR1 SGHNT, CDR2 YENEEA. The CDR3 consists of 14 residues. Trimming left V 5 bases short and J 7 bases short, with 14 bases between.

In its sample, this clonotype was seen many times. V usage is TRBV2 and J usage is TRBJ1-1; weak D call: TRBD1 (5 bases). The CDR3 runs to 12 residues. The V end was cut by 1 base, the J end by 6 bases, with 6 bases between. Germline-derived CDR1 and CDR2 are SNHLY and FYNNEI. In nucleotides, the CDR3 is TGTGCCAGCAGTGAAGGAGGGGCTGAAGCTTTCTTT. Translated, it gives CASSEGGAEAFF.

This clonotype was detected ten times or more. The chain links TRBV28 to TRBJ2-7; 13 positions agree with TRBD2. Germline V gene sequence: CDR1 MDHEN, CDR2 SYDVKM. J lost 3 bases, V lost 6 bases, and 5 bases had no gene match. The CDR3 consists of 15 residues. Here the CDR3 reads CASSQLAGGLYEQYF. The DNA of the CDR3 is TGTGCCAGCAGCCAACTAGCGGGAGGGCTCTACGAGCAGTACTTC.

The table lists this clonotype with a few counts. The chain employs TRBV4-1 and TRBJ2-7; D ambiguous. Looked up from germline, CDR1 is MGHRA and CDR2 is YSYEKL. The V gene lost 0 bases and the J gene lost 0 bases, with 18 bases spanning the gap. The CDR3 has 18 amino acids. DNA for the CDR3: TGCGCCAGCAGCCAAGATAGGTTAGGCAGTCTCAGCTCCTACGAGCAGTACTTC. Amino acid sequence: CASSQDRLGSLSSYEQYF.

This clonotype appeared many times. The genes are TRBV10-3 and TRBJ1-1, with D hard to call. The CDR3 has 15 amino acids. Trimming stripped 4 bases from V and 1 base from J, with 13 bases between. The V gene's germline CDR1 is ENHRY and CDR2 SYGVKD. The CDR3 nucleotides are TGTGCCATCAGTGGACATCGAGACAAGAACACTGAAGCTTTCTTT. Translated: CAISGHRDKNTEAFF.

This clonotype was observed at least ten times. The CDR3: CSATQRVSYEQYF. For the CDR3, the DNA is TGCAGTGCTACCCAGCGGGTCTCCTACGAGCAGTACTTC. V is TRBV20-1 and J is TRBJ2-7; D may be TRBD2 (6 bases). Between the trimmed V and J ends, which lost 4 bases and 0 bases, there was a span of 10 bases. CDR3 size: 13 residues. Germline lookup yields CDR1 DFQATT and CDR2 SNEGSKA (reference sequence).

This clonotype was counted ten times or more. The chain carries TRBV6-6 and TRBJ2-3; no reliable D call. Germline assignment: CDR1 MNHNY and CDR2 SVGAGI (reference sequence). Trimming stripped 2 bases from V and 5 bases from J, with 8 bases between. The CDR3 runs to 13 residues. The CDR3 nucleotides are TGTGCCAGCAGTTACCGAAACCTAGATACGCAGTATTTT. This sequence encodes CASSYRNLDTQYF.

In nucleotides, the CDR3 is TGTGCCAGCAGTGATGGGCCGCGAAATGAAAAACTGTTTTTT. Translating gives CASSDGPRNEKLFF. The rearrangement joins TRBV12-3 or TRBV12-4 to TRBJ1-4; D remains ambiguous. V was pared by 5 bases and J by 5 bases, with 12 bases between. This CDR3 is 14 amino acids long.